This T cell receptor (beta chain) came from a study of blood T cell repertoires in COVID-19. Study information: COVID-19 samples, acute and convalescent, were from the United States, Italy and Spain. The cDNA or gDNA used as material had been derived from T cells, B-cell-depleted T cells, or PBMCs.

This CDR3 has 15 amino acids. Germline loops: CDR1 SGHRS, CDR2 YFSETQ. V dropped 2 bases and J dropped 0 bases, with 12 bases sitting between them. As handled by the study authors: From reference gene primer amplification, estimates of nucleated cell counts were derived. The table came from immunoSEQ multiplex PCR; TCRdb's copy has only in-frame clones and leaves some out. The D gene and trimming were derived from the DNA, and the V and J assignments and clone size from that table. The sample lists over 250,000 clones, roughly nine tenths occurring once. The chain combines TRBV5-1 with TRBJ2-7; no clear D. Sequenced sample: peripheral blood. The receptor was isolated from a man over 45 with acute or convalescent COVID-19. CDR3 nucleotide sequence: TGCGCCAGCAGCTTAGGTGCTAGGAGCTCCTACGAGCAGTACTTC. It specifies CASSLGARSSYEQYF.